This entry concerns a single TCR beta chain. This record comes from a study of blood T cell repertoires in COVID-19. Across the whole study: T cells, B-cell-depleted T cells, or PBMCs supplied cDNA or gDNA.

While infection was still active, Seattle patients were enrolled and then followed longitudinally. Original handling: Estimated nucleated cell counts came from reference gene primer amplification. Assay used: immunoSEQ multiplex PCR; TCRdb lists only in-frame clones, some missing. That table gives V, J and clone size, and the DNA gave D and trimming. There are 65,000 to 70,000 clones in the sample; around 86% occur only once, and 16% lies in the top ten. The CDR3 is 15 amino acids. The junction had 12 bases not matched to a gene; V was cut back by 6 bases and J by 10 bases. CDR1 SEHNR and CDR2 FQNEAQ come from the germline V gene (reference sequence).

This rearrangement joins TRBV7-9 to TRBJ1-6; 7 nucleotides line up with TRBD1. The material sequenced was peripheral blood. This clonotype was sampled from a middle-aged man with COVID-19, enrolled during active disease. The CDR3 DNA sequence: TGTGCCAGCAGTCCCAGAGGGGGCGCTGGGTCACCCCTCCACTTT. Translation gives CASSPRGGAGSPLHF. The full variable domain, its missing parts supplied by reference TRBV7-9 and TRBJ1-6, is DTGVSQNPRHKITKRGQNVTFRCDPISEHNRLYWYRQTLGQGPEFLTYFQNEAQLEKSRLLSDRFSAERPKGSFSTLEIQRTEQGDSAMYLCASSPRGGAGSPLHFGNGTRLTVT.